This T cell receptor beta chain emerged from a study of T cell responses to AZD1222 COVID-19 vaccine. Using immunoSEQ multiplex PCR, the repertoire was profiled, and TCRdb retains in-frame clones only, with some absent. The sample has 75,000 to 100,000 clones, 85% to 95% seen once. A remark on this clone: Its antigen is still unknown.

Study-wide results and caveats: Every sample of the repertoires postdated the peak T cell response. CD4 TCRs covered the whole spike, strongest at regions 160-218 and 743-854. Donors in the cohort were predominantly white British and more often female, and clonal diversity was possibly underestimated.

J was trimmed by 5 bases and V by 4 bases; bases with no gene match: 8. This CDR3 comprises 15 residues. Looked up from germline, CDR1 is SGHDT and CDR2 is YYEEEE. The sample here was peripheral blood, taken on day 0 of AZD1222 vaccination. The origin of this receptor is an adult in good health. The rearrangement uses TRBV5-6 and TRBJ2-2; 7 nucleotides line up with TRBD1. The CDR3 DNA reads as TGTGCCAGCAGCCCAGGGGGAGTTGTTACCGGGGAGCTGTTTTTT. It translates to CASSPGGVVTGELFF.